One and the same sample provided the 30 T cell receptor beta chains below, sequenced in a study of memory CD4+ T cells and cytomegalovirus serostatus (dated by TCRdb to the late 2010s). Single viable CD3+CD4+CD8-CD45RO+ cells were sorted as memory CD4+ T cells on a FACSAria II. The library came from the immunoSEQ multiplex PCR assay. Entries here come from immuneACCESS through TCRdb and include only in-frame sequences with V and J called. Some clones fail to appear in such tables; in the studies checked, an unresolved V gene covers under half of the shortfall, and the cause of the remainder is unknown. The sample table shows tens of thousands of clones, and over 65% are seen once. The ten most abundant clones make up roughly 2% of the sample. Specimen: memory CD4+ T cells from blood. The receptor source for this set is an adult in good health and CMV-seronegative.

J is TRBJ1-1 and V is TRBV5-1; 11 bases are shared with TRBD1. Unmatched junction bases numbered 0, after V lost 4 bases and J lost 1 base. The germline gives CDR1 SGHRS, CDR2 YFSETQ. There are 14 residues in the CDR3. CDR3 sequence: CASSGQGANTEAFF. CDR3 in DNA: TGCGCCAGCAGCGGACAGGGGGCGAACACTGAAGCTTTCTTT.

The chain has TRBV28 and TRBJ2-5; TRBD2 matches 10 bases. The CDR3 has 15 amino acids. V trimming: 9 bases; J trimming: 5 bases; junction bases outside the gene matches: 12. Per the germline V gene, CDR1 is MDHEN and CDR2 is SYDVKM. The CDR3 nucleotides read TGTGCCAGTGGAAGAAGCGGGGGGGCCGGGGAGACCCAGTACTTC. Translated: CASGRSGGAGETQYF.

The chain employs TRBV11-2 and TRBJ2-1; no clear D gene. V lost 6 bases, J lost 0 bases, and 9 bases lay in between. This CDR3 comprises 14 residues. Germline V lookup: CDR1 SGHAT, CDR2 FQNNGV. For the CDR3, the DNA is TGTGCCAGCAGGCCAAGCACCTCCTACAATGAGCAGTTCTTC. Protein sequence: CASRPSTSYNEQFF.

This clone was observed a handful of times. This chain links TRBV18 with TRBJ2-5; either TRBD1 or TRBD2 may fit D (6 bases each). V lost 1 base and J 0 bases, leaving 15 bases between the germline ends. CDR3 length: 17 residues. CDR1 KGHSH and CDR2 LQKENI come from the germline V gene. In DNA form, the CDR3 reads TGTGCCAGCTCACCACTTCCGTCGGGGGCCAACCAAGAGACCCAGTACTTC. Its protein product is CASSPLPSGANQETQYF.

The J gene is TRBJ2-7, the V gene TRBV2; TRBD2 matches at 8 bases. The junction had 4 bases not matched to a gene; V was cut back by 5 bases and J by 4 bases. The CDR3 consists of 13 residues. The germline V gene encodes CDR1 SNHLY and CDR2 FYNNEI. The CDR3 is CASSTLAGYEQYF. Written as DNA, the CDR3 is TGTGCCAGCAGTACGCTAGCGGGTTACGAGCAGTACTTC.

The gene calls are TRBV7-8 and TRBJ1-4, with D maybe TRBD1 (5 bases). Germline lookup yields CDR1 SGHVS and CDR2 FQNEAQ. The CDR3 consists of 16 residues. Trimming cost V 4 bases and J 3 bases, with 15 bases left between them. CDR3 residues: CASSYGSTVPNEKLFF. In nucleotides, the CDR3 is TGTGCCAGCAGCTACGGCTCGACAGTCCCTAATGAAAAACTGTTTTTT.

The rearrangement uses TRBV6-5 and TRBJ2-3, with D tentatively TRBD1 or TRBD2 (5 bases each). The V gene's germline CDR1 is MNHEY and CDR2 SVGAGI. The CDR3 sequence is 14 residues long. V gave up 6 bases and J gave up 1 base, with 11 bases separating them. The CDR3 DNA reads TGTGCCAGCAGCCCGGGACCTCGCACAGATACGCAGTATTTT. As protein: CASSPGPRTDTQYF.

The chain has TRBV29-1 and TRBJ2-1; D ambiguous. Trimming removed 7 bases from V and 1 base from J, with 5 bases in between. CDR1 SQVTM and CDR2 ANQGSEA come from the germline V gene. The CDR3 is 11 residues long. The CDR3 bases are TGCAGCGCTCCTTCCTACAATGAGCAGTTCTTC. Protein sequence: CSAPSYNEQFF.

This chain joins TRBV19 and TRBJ1-2; D is possibly TRBD1 (6 bases). This CDR3 is built from 13 residues. Germline CDR1 and CDR2: LNHDA and SQIVND (reference sequence). V dropped 6 bases and J dropped 8 bases, with 16 bases sitting between them. The CDR3, as DNA: TGTGCCAGTAGCCCGGGACAATCTATGGGCTACACCTTC. Protein sequence: CASSPGQSMGYTF.

J is TRBJ1-1 and V is TRBV6-5; tentative D call: TRBD1 (6 bases). V dropped 6 bases and J dropped 1 base, with 12 bases sitting between them. The V gene's germline CDR1 is MNHEY and CDR2 SVGAGI. This CDR3 is 14 amino acids long. CDR3 DNA sequence: TGTGCCAGCAGGTCAGGGGCCGGGAACACTGAAGCTTTCTTT. It encodes CASRSGAGNTEAFF.

The CDR3 loop reads CASSYSNGGANVLTF. As DNA, the CDR3 is TGTGCCAGCAGTTACTCGAACGGTGGGGCCAACGTCCTGACTTTC. The chain is built from TRBV6-5 and TRBJ2-6; no firm D call. Germline lookup yields CDR1 MNHEY and CDR2 SVGAGI. The CDR3 runs to 15 residues. V lost 0 bases and J 3 bases, leaving 6 bases between the germline ends.

This rearrangement joins TRBV19 to TRBJ2-7; no firm D call. The V end lost 3 bases, the J end lost 3 bases, and 12 bases lay between the germline ends. The germline CDR1 and CDR2 sequences are LNHDA and SQIVND (reference sequence). This CDR3 region has 14 residues. The chain's CDR3 is CASSINGANYEQYF. The CDR3, as DNA: TGTGCCAGTAGTATTAACGGAGCTAACTACGAGCAGTACTTC. Using reference TRBV19 and TRBJ2-7 for the parts outside the CDR3, the full variable domain is DGGITQSPKYLFRKEGQNVTLSCEQNLNHDAMYWYRQDPGQGLRLIYYSQIVNDFQKGDIAEGYSVSREKKESFPLTVTSAQKNPTAFYLCASSINGANYEQYFGPGTRLTVT.

This chain links TRBV5-1 with TRBJ2-3; maybe TRBD2 (5 bases). The CDR3 loop spans 15 amino acids. Germline V gene data show CDR1 as SGHRS and CDR2 as YFSETQ. Trimming took off 2 bases at V and 6 bases at J, with 16 bases between the two ends. CDR3 residues: CASSLVGRRMDTQYF. The DNA of the CDR3 is TGCGCCAGCAGCTTAGTAGGCAGGAGGATGGATACGCAGTATTTT.

V gene TRBV5-6 combines with J gene TRBJ2-5; 7 bases are a match to TRBD1. Germline CDR1 SGHDT, CDR2 YYEEEE. This CDR3 is 14 amino acids long. Unmatched junction bases numbered 1, after V lost 0 bases and J lost 2 bases. The CDR3 DNA is TGTGCCAGCAGCTTGGGACAGGGACAAGAGACCCAGTACTTC. The encoded protein is CASSLGQGQETQYF.

The V and J genes are TRBV6-1 and TRBJ2-3; D is ambiguous. Trimming cost V 4 bases and J 2 bases, with 10 bases left between them. The CDR3 is 14 residues long. CDR1 and CDR2 from the germline V gene are MNHNS and SASEGT. CDR3 sequence (DNA): TGTGCCAGCAGTGTGGGGTCTCTCACAGATACGCAGTATTTT. This sequence encodes CASSVGSLTDTQYF.

The V call is TRBV2, the J call TRBJ1-5; 7 positions match TRBD1. Trimming cost V 4 bases and J 6 bases; bases outside gene matches: 9. From germline, CDR1 is SNHLY and CDR2 FYNNEI. The CDR3 spans 15 residues. The CDR3 protein is CASSVGQGVRQPQHF. DNA of the CDR3: TGTGCCAGCAGTGTGGGGCAGGGGGTACGTCAGCCCCAGCATTTT.

This clone occurred a few times. The chain carries TRBV7-2 and TRBJ1-1, with D possibly being TRBD1 (5 bases). Germline V gene data show CDR1 as SGHTA and CDR2 as FQGNSA. The CDR3 length is 14 residues. Trimming shortened V by 5 bases and J by 7 bases, and 17 bases separated the two germline ends. The CDR3 nucleotides are TGTGCCAGCAGCAAAAGGGCGGGTGACAGTGAAGCTTTCTTT. Translated, it gives CASSKRAGDSEAFF.

V gene TRBV11-3 combines with J gene TRBJ2-5; TRBD2 matches 10 bases. The germline gives CDR1 SGHNT, CDR2 YENEEA. After removal of 2 bases from V and 9 bases from J, the junction contained 12 bases not matched to a gene. This CDR3 comprises 16 residues. CDR3 residues: CASSLNPSGGSSAQYF. Here the CDR3 DNA reads TGTGCCAGCAGCTTAAATCCTAGCGGGGGCTCTTCGGCCCAGTACTTC.

V gene TRBV2 combines with J gene TRBJ1-1; TRBD1 matches at 7 bases. Per germline, CDR1 SNHLY and CDR2 FYNNEI. The CDR3 spans 17 residues. J gave up 0 bases and V 8 bases, and 15 bases lay outside the gene matches. CDR3: CASDTGTALSMNTEAFF. CDR3 nucleotides: TGTGCCAGCGACACCGGGACAGCTCTATCGATGAACACTGAAGCTTTCTTT.

In its sample, this clone was seen once. The J gene is TRBJ1-1, the V gene TRBV27; no firm D call. Trimming pared 4 bases from V and 4 bases from J, leaving 13 bases between. This CDR3 has 14 residues. CDR1 MNHEY and CDR2 SMNVEV come from the germline V gene (reference sequence). CDR3 sequence (DNA): TGTGCCAGCAGTTCCGGTTTCCCCGGCACTGAAGCTTTCTTT. It is translated as CASSSGFPGTEAFF.

This chain connects TRBV5-5 to TRBJ1-5, with D maybe TRBD1 (5 bases). V was trimmed by 1 base and J by 6 bases, leaving 14 bases between them. The CDR3 sequence is 15 residues long. CDR1 and CDR2 (germline): SGHKS, YYEKEE (reference sequence). In DNA form, the CDR3 reads TGTGCCAGCAGCTTGTTTCTAGGGGACCCTCAGCCCCAGCATTTT. It yields the protein CASSLFLGDPQPQHF.

This clone was recorded only once. The chain has TRBV2 and TRBJ2-5; TRBD2 might be the D (6 bases). V lost 3 bases, J lost 1 base, and 18 bases lay in between. Germline assignment: CDR1 SNHLY and CDR2 FYNNEI. The CDR3 totals 17 residues. CDR3 bases: TGTGCCAGCAGTGATCCTTTTGGCGGGGAGAGCCAAGAGACCCAGTACTTC. This sequence encodes CASSDPFGGESQETQYF.

This clone occurred a few times. V and J are TRBV5-1 and TRBJ2-2; tentatively, D is TRBD1 (6 bases). The germline V gene encodes CDR1 SGHRS and CDR2 YFSETQ. This CDR3 is built from 16 residues. V was trimmed by 2 bases and J by 5 bases, leaving 16 bases between them. CDR3: CASSFDYRVRTGELFF. DNA for the CDR3: TGCGCCAGCAGCTTCGACTACAGGGTACGGACCGGGGAGCTGTTTTTT. The whole variable domain, filled in from reference TRBV5-1 and TRBJ2-2, reads KAGVTQTPRYLIKTRGQQVTLSCSPISGHRSVSWYQQTPGQGLQFLFEYFSETQRNKGNFPGRFSGRQFSNSRSEMNVSTLELGDSALYLCASSFDYRVRTGELFFGEGSRLTVL.

The chain combines TRBV6-6 with TRBJ1-3; D not resolved. The CDR3 has 13 amino acids. V was pared by 8 bases and J by 0 bases, with 8 bases between. Germline V gene sequence: CDR1 MNHNY, CDR2 SVGAGI (reference sequence). The CDR3 is CASDQSSGNTIYF. CDR3 DNA: TGTGCCAGCGACCAGAGCTCTGGAAACACCATATATTTT.

The chain recombines TRBV30 with TRBJ2-7; perhaps D is TRBD1 or TRBD2 (5 bases each). V lost 5 bases and J lost 0, with 14 bases in between. Germline loops: CDR1 GTSNPN, CDR2 SVGIG (reference sequence). The CDR3 runs 14 residues. This chain's CDR3 is CAWGGRSGSYEQYF. DNA of the CDR3: TGTGCCTGGGGGGGACGGTCGGGCTCCTACGAGCAGTACTTC.

This sequence joins TRBV29-1 and TRBJ2-5; D call uncertain. The ends were cut back, 6 bases at V and 5 bases at J, with 13 bases in the middle. The CDR3 length is 12 residues. Germline V gene lookup returns CDR1 SQVTM and CDR2 ANQGSEA. CDR3 DNA: TGCAGCGTGAGTCTGGTCCAGGAGACCCAGTACTTC. It encodes CSVSLVQETQYF.

The rearrangement joins TRBV7-9 to TRBJ2-7; 8 bases are shared with TRBD2. Germline assignment: CDR1 SEHNR and CDR2 FQNEAQ (reference sequence). V gave up 5 bases and J gave up 6 bases; unmatched junction bases: 3. This CDR3 has 12 residues. The CDR3, as DNA: TGTGCCAGCAGCCCCCGGGGGGGCGAGCAGTACTTC. Translating it yields CASSPRGGEQYF. Supplemented by reference TRBV7-9 and TRBJ2-7, the full variable domain reads DTGVSQNPRHKITKRGQNVTFRCDPISEHNRLYWYRQTLGQGPEFLTYFQNEAQLEKSRLLSDRFSAERPKGSFSTLEIQRTEQGDSAMYLCASSPRGGEQYFGPGTRLTVT.

The V call is TRBV12-5, the J call TRBJ2-7; no clear D. Germline V gene data show CDR1 as LGHNT and CDR2 as FRNRAP. Trimming stripped 3 bases from V and 4 bases from J, with 10 bases between. The CDR3 loop spans 13 amino acids. The CDR3 bases are TGTGCTAGTGGTTTTACCGACGGTTACGAGCAGTACTTC. Residues: CASGFTDGYEQYF. Full variable domain (outside the CDR3, taken from reference TRBV12-5 and TRBJ2-7): DARVTQTPRHKVTEMGQEVTMRCQPILGHNTVFWYRQTMMQGLELLAYFRNRAPLDDSGMPKDRFSAEMPDATLATLKIQPSEPRDSAVYFCASGFTDGYEQYFGPGTRLTVT.

The gene calls are TRBV7-2 and TRBJ2-7; D uncertain. Germline V gene lookup returns CDR1 SGHTA and CDR2 FQGNSA. The length of the CDR3 is 12 residues. The V end lost 5 bases, the J end lost 0 bases, and 5 bases lay between the germline ends. The CDR3, as DNA: TGTGCCAGCAGCCCGTCCTCCTACGAGCAGTACTTC. Its protein product is CASSPSSYEQYF.

This chain uses TRBV11-2 with TRBJ1-3, with D unclear. The V gene lost 4 bases and the J gene lost 1 base, with 8 bases spanning the gap. CDR1 and CDR2 from the germline V gene are SGHAT and FQNNGV. This CDR3 region has 14 residues. The CDR3 region has the DNA TGTGCCAGCAGCTCCTGGGAGTCTGGAAACACCATATATTTT. Encoded protein: CASSSWESGNTIYF.